This T cell receptor (beta chain) was sequenced during a study of T-cell memory formation after mild COVID-19. Study context: Largely, the TCR clusters proved donor specific.

On this clonotype itself: Its specificity is not known.

Sample barcodes and UMIs were carried by the TCR alpha and TCR beta cDNA libraries that 5'RACE generated with constant-segment primers. Via MiXCR, TCRdb re-called the 5' RACE reads, giving one row per CDR3 protein. The sample carries 450,000 to 650,000 distinct CDR3 sequences, approximately 21% recorded once. Study-wide points: Whether day 37 second-wave clones are SARS-CoV-2-specific was not confirmed. Later expanders leaned CD4+, whereas clones that contracted between day 15 and 85 were balanced CD4/CD8.

The source is an adult woman who had mild COVID-19 (a few samples of this study predate the infection). Cell type and time point are not known. The sequencing input was PBMCs or a T cell subset sorted from them (not recorded which).

The CDR3 sequence: CASSQALAGEYEQYF. The CDR3 bases are TGTGCCAGCAGCCAGGCTCTAGCGGGGGAGTACGAGCAGTACTTC. The chain links TRBV4-2 to TRBJ2-7; TRBD2 agrees at 10 bases. After removal of 3 bases from V and 4 bases from J, the junction contained 6 bases not matched to a gene. CDR3 length: 15 residues. Germline CDR1 and CDR2: LGHNA and YNFKEQ.